The 28 T cell receptor beta chains in this list originate from one sample, sequenced in a study of blood T cell repertoires in COVID-19. Data came from immunoSEQ multiplex PCR; TCRdb stores just in-frame clones and leaves some out. The sample shows a few hundred thousand clones, about 90% of them seen only once. Material for sequencing was PBMCs or T cells enriched from blood (not recorded which). These receptors all stem from a woman aged 25 to 39 who had recovered from COVID-19.

The CDR3 DNA is TGTGCCAGCAGCTTAGGGTCCCGGAGACAGACCTACGAGCAGTACTTC. Its protein product is CASSLGSRRQTYEQYF. This chain uses TRBV11-2 with TRBJ2-7; D perhaps matches TRBD1 (5 bases). The CDR3 contains 16 residues. Germline V CDR1 and CDR2: SGHAT, FQNNGV. Trimming removed 1 base from V and 2 bases from J, with 15 bases in between.

This chain uses TRBV4-1 with TRBJ1-1; perhaps TRBD1 as D (5 bases). The V end was cut by 2 bases, the J end by 4 bases, with 8 bases between. The CDR3 is made up of 13 amino acids. Germline V CDR1 and CDR2: MGHRA, YSYEKL. The CDR3 loop is CASSQFQGTEAFF. CDR3 coding DNA: TGCGCCAGCAGCCAATTTCAGGGCACTGAAGCTTTCTTT.

This clone was detected only once. The chain links TRBV5-3 to TRBJ2-1, with 7 bases that match TRBD2. TRBV5-3 is identified as an open reading frame with a role that is uncertain. CDR3 size: 17 residues. Trimming at V came to 4 bases and at J to 4 bases, leaving 14 bases not matched to a gene. CDR3 region: CARSPARQGGGYNEQFF. The DNA for the CDR3 is TGTGCCAGAAGCCCCGCCCGGCAGGGCGGGGGTTACAATGAGCAGTTCTTC.

In its sample, this clone was seen once. CDR3 sequence: CASSLFPDRANYGYTF. The CDR3 DNA reads as TGTGCCAGCAGCTTATTTCCGGACAGGGCTAACTATGGCTACACCTTC. The V gene is TRBV11-3, the J gene TRBJ1-2; 8 positions match TRBD1. CDR3 length: 16 amino acids. J lost 0 bases, V lost 2 bases, and 5 bases had no gene match. CDR1 is SGHNT, CDR2 YENEEA, per germline.

J is TRBJ1-1 and V is TRBV3-1 (or the pseudogene TRBV3-2); weak D call: TRBD1 (5 bases). This CDR3 is 16 amino acids long. V was clipped by 0 bases and J by 5 bases, with 16 bases between them. Germline assignment: CDR1 LGHDT and CDR2 YNNKEL (reference sequence). The CDR3 DNA is TGTGCCAGCAGCCAAGATCTTGCGGTTAGGGGAACTGAAGCTTTCTTT. It specifies CASSQDLAVRGTEAFF.

The chain uses TRBV9 and TRBJ2-3; weak D call: TRBD2 (6 bases). Germline values: CDR1 SGDLS, CDR2 YYNGEE. The CDR3 is 18 amino acids. V was trimmed by 7 bases and J by 4 bases, leaving 28 bases between them. CDR3 sequence (DNA): TGTGCCAGCCCCTGGCTTGGGGGACTCCAAGAGGACGCAGATACGCAGTATTTT. Protein: CASPWLGGLQEDADTQYF.

The V and J genes are TRBV4-1 and TRBJ1-6, with D maybe TRBD1 (6 bases). This CDR3 spans 16 amino acids. From germline, CDR1 is MGHRA and CDR2 YSYEKL. The V end lost 0 bases, the J end lost 8 bases, and 14 bases lay between the germline ends. CDR3 in amino acids: CASSQEGPGVYSPLHF. In DNA, the CDR3 is TGCGCCAGCAGCCAAGAGGGGCCAGGGGTATATTCACCCCTCCACTTT.

V and J are TRBV10-3 and TRBJ2-1; D not resolved. Germline V CDR1 and CDR2: ENHRY, SYGVKD. Trimming stripped 10 bases from V and 9 bases from J, with 13 bases between. The CDR3 length is 11 residues. CDR3 residues: CATLSEIEQFF. CDR3 in DNA: TGTGCCACCTTATCAGAAATTGAGCAGTTCTTC.

The CDR3 nucleotides read TGCAGCGCCGGCCCGGGCGCCTGGCAGGGGGATTTTGGCTACACCTTC. Translating gives CSAGPGAWQGDFGYTF. This chain connects TRBV29-1 to TRBJ1-2; TRBD1 agrees at 7 bases. Per the germline V gene, CDR1 is SQVTM and CDR2 is ANQGSEA. V gave up 7 bases and J gave up 7 bases; unmatched junction bases: 21. This CDR3 comprises 16 residues. The variable domain in full, completed from reference TRBV29-1 and TRBJ1-2, reads SAVISQKPSRDICQRGTSLTIQCQVDSQVTMMFWYRQQPGQSLTLIATANQGSEATYESGFVIDKFPISRPNLTFSTLTVSNMSPEDSSIYLCSAGPGAWQGDFGYTFGSGTRLTVV.

The chain joins TRBV11-3 to TRBJ1-1; weak D call: TRBD1 (5 bases). Germline CDR1 reads SGHNT; CDR2 reads YENEEA. The CDR3 is 15 residues long. Trimming took 2 bases from V and 5 from J, leaving 15 bases between them. The CDR3 DNA follows: TGTGCCAGCAGCTTAAAATGGGACGCGGGGACTGAAGCTTTCTTT. Amino acid sequence: CASSLKWDAGTEAFF.

This clone has only one observation. CDR3: CASSLSDGRGQETQYF. Here the CDR3 DNA reads TGCGCCAGCAGCTTGTCAGACGGTAGGGGCCAAGAGACCCAGTACTTC. This chain uses TRBV5-1 with TRBJ2-5, with D perhaps matching TRBD1 (5 bases). Trimming left V 1 base short and J 1 base short, with 14 bases between. The CDR3 is 16 amino acids. The germline V gene encodes CDR1 SGHRS and CDR2 YFSETQ.

The V gene is TRBV5-1, the J gene TRBJ1-1; the D gene is possibly TRBD1 (5 bases). CDR3 length: 15 residues. Trimming took 2 bases from V and 4 from J, leaving 15 bases between them. Germline assignment: CDR1 SGHRS and CDR2 YFSETQ. CDR3 nucleotide sequence: TGCGCCAGCAGCTTTAGGCCGGCTCAGGGCACTGAAGCTTTCTTT. This gives the protein CASSFRPAQGTEAFF.

This clone was seen a single time. The genes are TRBV29-1 and TRBJ2-7; TRBD1 matches at 11 bases. Germline V lookup: CDR1 SQVTM, CDR2 ANQGSEA. The CDR3 is 14 amino acids. Trimming cost V 7 bases and J 2 bases; bases outside gene matches: 7. CDR3 nucleotides: TGCAGCGCCCTTCGGGACAGGGGGGCCTACGAGCAGTACTTC. This sequence encodes CSALRDRGAYEQYF.

This chain uses TRBV10-3 with TRBJ2-7; D may be TRBD2 (5 bases). This CDR3 comprises 14 residues. Per the germline V gene, CDR1 is ENHRY and CDR2 is SYGVKD. The germline V and J ends were trimmed by 2 bases and 6 bases, with 14 bases remaining between them. CDR3 protein: CAISEERETSEQYF. The CDR3 DNA reads TGTGCCATCAGTGAGGAACGGGAAACCAGCGAGCAGTACTTC.

J is TRBJ1-2 and V is TRBV19; unclear D gene. This CDR3 comprises 14 residues. Germline CDR1 LNHDA, CDR2 SQIVND (reference sequence). Trimming left V 10 bases short and J 4 bases short, with 19 bases between. CDR3 amino acids: CANGEGRAGYGYTF. Written as DNA, the CDR3 is TGTGCCAACGGGGAGGGTCGGGCCGGCTATGGCTACACCTTC.

V gene TRBV7-9 combines with J gene TRBJ1-6; possible D gene TRBD1, 5 bases. Germline loops: CDR1 SEHNR, CDR2 FQNEAQ (reference sequence). Trimming removed 0 bases at V and 1 base at J, with 13 bases between. The CDR3 covers 18 residues. The CDR3 here is CASSLAGGEESYNSPLHF. CDR3 DNA: TGTGCCAGCAGCTTAGCGGGGGGGGAGGAATCCTATAATTCACCCCTCCACTTT.

This clone has just one count. The chain carries TRBV19 and TRBJ1-1, with 9 bases lining up with TRBD1. Germline V gene data show CDR1 as LNHDA and CDR2 as SQIVND (reference sequence). CDR3 length: 15 residues. With V trimmed by 4 bases and J by 6 bases, 9 bases remained unmatched. The CDR3 region is CASSTHTGQGPEAFF. The DNA for the CDR3 is TGTGCCAGTAGTACGCATACGGGACAGGGCCCTGAAGCTTTCTTT.

V is TRBV3-1 (or the pseudogene TRBV3-2) and J is TRBJ1-2; TRBD1 matches 11 bases. V lost 4 bases, J lost 7 bases, and 5 bases stayed unmatched. This CDR3 region has 14 residues. Germline V gene lookup returns CDR1 LGHDT and CDR2 YNNKEL (reference sequence). CDR3 region: CASSPGTGGGGYTF. The CDR3, as DNA: TGTGCCAGCAGCCCCGGGACAGGGGGGGGTGGCTACACCTTC.

J is TRBJ2-3 and V is TRBV23-1, with TRBD2 identical over 10 bases. TRBV23-1 is designated an ORF whose function remains uncertain. The CDR3 is made up of 18 amino acids. V gave up 7 bases and J gave up 1 base; unmatched junction bases: 14. The CDR3 nucleotides read TGCGCCAGCACCCAAGGGAGGGCTAGCGGGGGCCGCACAGATACGCAGTATTTT. It translates to CASTQGRASGGRTDTQYF.

CDR3 amino acids: CASSPRTGEVGGYTF. In nucleotides, the CDR3 is TGTGCCAGCAGCCCACGGACAGGGGAAGTGGGAGGCTACACCTTC. The chain recombines TRBV7-2 with TRBJ1-2; TRBD1 matches at 9 bases. This CDR3 has 15 residues. Trimming cost V 5 bases and J 8 bases; bases outside gene matches: 12. Germline assignment: CDR1 SGHTA and CDR2 FQGNSA.

The chain links TRBV7-9 to TRBJ1-5, with TRBD1 as a possible D gene (5 bases). V was shortened by 1 base and J by 7 bases, with 8 bases between the two germline ends. CDR1 SEHNR and CDR2 FQNEAQ come from the germline V gene (reference sequence). The CDR3 contains 13 residues. CDR3 nucleotides: TGTGCCAGCAGCTTAGGGGGGGAGCAGCCCCAGCATTTT. Its translation: CASSLGGEQPQHF.

A word on this clone: Sequence at one end of the junction differs from germline and may be a read error. The rearrangement uses TRBV4-1 and TRBJ1-4, with D tentatively TRBD1 (6 bases). Germline-derived CDR1 and CDR2 are MGHRA and YSYEKL. The CDR3 length is 13 residues. The DNA for the CDR3 is TGCGCCAGCCGCCACAGGGAAAATGAAAAACTGTTTTTT. This codes for CASRHRENEKLFF.

V gene TRBV11-2 combines with J gene TRBJ2-7, with D unresolved. Per germline, CDR1 SGHAT and CDR2 FQNNGV. The CDR3 contains 16 residues. The V and J ends lost 6 bases and 0 bases respectively, with 18 bases between them. CDR3: CASRLVGRTSSYEQYF. In nucleotides, the CDR3 is TGTGCCAGCAGGCTAGTAGGTCGAACCAGCTCCTACGAGCAGTACTTC.

In the case of this clone: Other nucleotide sequences from this sample produce the same CDR3. The chain is built from TRBV11-2 and TRBJ2-3; 14 bases agree with TRBD2. V lost 5 bases to trimming and J lost 6 bases; unmatched junction nucleotides: 4. Germline-derived CDR1 and CDR2 are SGHAT and FQNNGV. The CDR3 extends over 15 amino acids. The CDR3 bases are TGTGCCAGCAGCCTGACTAGCGGGGGGGCGGATACGCAGTATTTT. Translating gives CASSLTSGGADTQYF.

DNA for the CDR3: TGTGCCAGCAGCCAAGATCCGAACTCGGGGGGGCAAGAGACCCAGTACTTC. It specifies CASSQDPNSGGQETQYF. This chain uses TRBV4-2 with TRBJ2-5; 8 bases are shared with TRBD2. Trimming took 0 bases from V and 2 from J; bases not matched to a gene: 8. The germline CDR1 and CDR2 sequences are LGHNA and YNFKEQ. The CDR3 totals 17 residues.

The rearrangement joins TRBV11-3 to TRBJ2-3, with TRBD1 identical over 8 bases. Unmatched junction bases numbered 7, after V lost 5 bases and J lost 6 bases. CDR1 is SGHNT and CDR2 is YENEEA in the germline V gene. The CDR3 contains 14 residues. CDR3 nucleotide sequence: TGTGCCAGCAGCGCCGACAGGGGTGCCGATACGCAGTATTTT. This gives the protein CASSADRGADTQYF.

The V gene is TRBV19, the J gene TRBJ1-6, with TRBD1 as a possible D gene (6 bases). In germline, CDR1 is LNHDA, CDR2 SQIVND (reference sequence). With 4 bases removed from V and 7 bases from J, the gap between germline ends came to 14 bases. This CDR3 contains 15 residues. The CDR3 loop reads CASSRRGGENSPLHF. CDR3 DNA sequence: TGTGCCAGTAGTAGGAGGGGGGGCGAAAATTCACCCCTCCACTTT.

The V call is TRBV5-5, the J call TRBJ1-6, with 8 bases aligning to TRBD1. V trimming: 4 bases; J trimming: 5 bases; junction bases outside the gene matches: 5. The CDR3 runs to 15 residues. Per germline, CDR1 SGHKS and CDR2 YYEKEE (reference sequence). The CDR3 here is CASSLQGAHNSPLHF. CDR3 nucleotide sequence: TGTGCCAGCAGCCTGCAGGGGGCTCATAATTCACCCCTCCACTTT.